These T cell receptor beta chains were read from a single sample in a study of cytomegalovirus exposure and HLA in healthy donors. Produced via immunoSEQ multiplex PCR; TCRdb's table is partial and in-frame only. This table holds some 220,000 clones, about 85% found once. Sequences were obtained from PBMCs. Receptors were obtained from a girl aged 2 to 10 in good health and CMV-seronegative. CDR3s include the opening cysteine and the closing phenylalanine or tryptophan. A D gene is named only where the DNA matches it firmly. Clone size is shown for a subset of rows, as once, few, many or a class of expanded clone.

j_gene: TRBJ2-5
d_gene: NA
v_gene: TRBV27
abundance: NA
CDR3aa: CASSSLGGSRGETQYF
CDR3nt: TGTGCCAGCAGTTCCCTTGGCGGGAGCAGGGGAGAGACCCAGTACTTC

j_gene: TRBJ2-1
d_gene: TRBD2
v_gene: TRBV5-1
abundance: NA
CDR3aa: CASSLAKTSGPYNEQFF
CDR3nt: TGCGCCAGCAGCTTGGCCAAGACTAGCGGGCCGTACAATGAGCAGTTCTTC

j_gene: TRBJ1-2
d_gene: TRBD1
v_gene: TRBV25-1
abundance: NA
CDR3aa: CASSGPGQLSGYTF
CDR3nt: TGTGCCAGCAGTGGTCCGGGACAGTTGAGTGGCTACACCTTC

j_gene: TRBJ1-1
d_gene: NA
v_gene: TRBV18
abundance: NA
CDR3aa: CASSRQTRDTEAFF
CDR3nt: TGTGCCAGCTCACGCCAAACCCGGGACACTGAAGCTTTCTTT

j_gene: TRBJ1-2
d_gene: NA
v_gene: TRBV27
abundance: once
CDR3aa: CASADIGGGDYGYTF
CDR3nt: TGTGCCAGCGCTGATATCGGGGGGGGAGACTATGGCTACACCTTC

j_gene: TRBJ1-2
d_gene: NA
v_gene: TRBV6-6
abundance: NA
CDR3aa: CASSSRVVWVYGYTF
CDR3nt: TGTGCCAGCAGTTCGAGGGTTGTCTGGGTCTATGGCTACACCTTC

j_gene: TRBJ1-2
d_gene: NA
v_gene: TRBV19
abundance: NA
CDR3aa: CASSIRDLIGYTF
CDR3nt: TGTGCCAGTAGTATCAGGGATTTGATTGGCTACACCTTC

j_gene: TRBJ1-2
d_gene: NA
v_gene: TRBV21-1
abundance: NA
CDR3aa: CASSNPRDAEAGGEAF
CDR3nt: TGTGCCAGCAGCAACCCTAGGGACGCAGAGGCGGGCGGGGAGGCCTTC

j_gene: TRBJ1-2
d_gene: NA
v_gene: TRBV9
abundance: NA
CDR3aa: CASSVSGGYGYTF
CDR3nt: TGTGCCAGCAGCGTATCCGGGGGCTATGGCTACACCTTC

j_gene: TRBJ2-1
d_gene: TRBD2
v_gene: TRBV6-5
abundance: NA
CDR3aa: CASMTSGAPYNEQFF
CDR3nt: TGTGCCAGCATGACTAGCGGGGCTCCCTACAATGAGCAGTTCTTC

j_gene: TRBJ2-2
d_gene: TRBD1
v_gene: TRBV5-4
abundance: NA
CDR3aa: CASSPATGPNTGELFF
CDR3nt: TGTGCCAGCAGCCCCGCGACAGGGCCAAACACCGGGGAGCTGTTTTTT

j_gene: TRBJ2-7
d_gene: TRBD2
v_gene: TRBV6-5
abundance: NA
CDR3aa: CASSYKGRLAREEQYF
CDR3nt: TGTGCCAGCAGTTACAAGGGTCGACTAGCGAGGGAGGAGCAGTACTTC

j_gene: TRBJ1-6
d_gene: NA
v_gene: TRBV27
abundance: few
CDR3aa: CASSSTVYNSPLHF
CDR3nt: TGTGCCAGCAGTTCGACAGTCTATAATTCACCCCTCCACTTT

j_gene: TRBJ2-7
d_gene: NA
v_gene: TRBV5-1
abundance: NA
CDR3aa: CASSLASSGYEQYF
CDR3nt: TGCGCCAGCAGCCTAGCGTCCAGCGGGTACGAGCAGTACTTC

j_gene: TRBJ2-7
d_gene: TRBD2
v_gene: TRBV5-4
abundance: NA
CDR3aa: CASSLAGAGGSYEQYF
CDR3nt: TGTGCCAGCAGCTTGGCCGGGGCGGGGGGCTCCTACGAGCAGTACTTC

j_gene: TRBJ2-3
d_gene: TRBD1
v_gene: TRBV5-1
abundance: NA
CDR3aa: CASSSRQGTDTQYF
CDR3nt: TGCGCCAGCAGCTCTAGACAGGGAACAGATACGCAGTATTTT

j_gene: TRBJ2-5
d_gene: NA
v_gene: TRBV7-8
abundance: NA
CDR3aa: CASSSHRGRPETQYF
CDR3nt: TGTGCCAGCAGCTCCCACCGGGGTAGGCCCGAGACCCAGTACTTC

j_gene: TRBJ2-5
d_gene: TRBD2
v_gene: TRBV2
abundance: NA
CDR3aa: CASRASGQETQYF
CDR3nt: TGTGCCAGCAGGGCTAGCGGCCAAGAGACCCAGTACTTC

j_gene: TRBJ2-1
d_gene: TRBD2
v_gene: TRBV30
abundance: NA
CDR3aa: CAWSGSGSLYNEQFF
CDR3nt: TGTGCCTGGAGTGGGAGCGGGAGCCTCTACAATGAGCAGTTCTTC

j_gene: TRBJ2-3
d_gene: TRBD2
v_gene: TRBV13
abundance: NA
CDR3aa: CASSFSGPSTDTQYF
CDR3nt: TGTGCCAGCAGCTTTAGCGGGCCTAGCACAGATACGCAGTATTTT

j_gene: TRBJ2-7
d_gene: TRBD2
v_gene: TRBV4-1
abundance: NA
CDR3aa: CASSQEIRGRYYEQYF
CDR3nt: TGCGCCAGCAGCCAAGAAATACGCGGGAGGTACTACGAGCAGTACTTC

j_gene: TRBJ1-2
d_gene: NA
v_gene: TRBV7-9
abundance: NA
CDR3aa: CASSLDWPGDYGYTF
CDR3nt: TGTGCCAGCAGCTTAGATTGGCCAGGGGACTATGGCTACACCTTC

j_gene: TRBJ1-2
d_gene: TRBD1
v_gene: TRBV5-1
abundance: NA
CDR3aa: CASSLGTRTGNYGYTF
CDR3nt: TGCGCCAGCAGCTTGGGTACCCGGACAGGGAACTATGGCTACACCTTC

j_gene: TRBJ2-7
d_gene: TRBD2
v_gene: TRBV7-2
abundance: NA
CDR3aa: CASSRIAGTIYEQYF
CDR3nt: TGTGCCAGCAGCCGCATAGCGGGGACGATTTACGAGCAGTACTTC

j_gene: TRBJ2-7
d_gene: TRBD1
v_gene: TRBV19
abundance: NA
CDR3aa: CASSGWTGGTYEQYF
CDR3nt: TGTGCCAGTAGTGGTTGGACAGGGGGCACCTACGAGCAGTACTTC

j_gene: TRBJ1-6
d_gene: TRBD1
v_gene: TRBV5-6
abundance: NA
CDR3aa: CASSLGTGGGSPLHF
CDR3nt: TGTGCCAGCAGCTTGGGGACAGGGGGAGGCTCACCCCTCCACTTT

j_gene: TRBJ2-2
d_gene: NA
v_gene: TRBV29-1
abundance: NA
CDR3aa: CSVEPWTVGTGELFF
CDR3nt: TGCAGCGTTGAGCCCTGGACAGTCGGTACCGGGGAGCTGTTTTTT

j_gene: TRBJ2-5
d_gene: TRBD1
v_gene: TRBV7-9
abundance: once
CDR3aa: CASSFRGQGGETQYF
CDR3nt: TGTGCCAGCAGCTTTAGGGGACAGGGCGGGGAGACCCAGTACTTC

j_gene: TRBJ2-7
d_gene: TRBD1
v_gene: TRBV19
abundance: NA
CDR3aa: CASSPRQGSYEQYF
CDR3nt: TGTGCCAGTAGTCCTCGACAGGGGTCCTACGAGCAGTACTTC